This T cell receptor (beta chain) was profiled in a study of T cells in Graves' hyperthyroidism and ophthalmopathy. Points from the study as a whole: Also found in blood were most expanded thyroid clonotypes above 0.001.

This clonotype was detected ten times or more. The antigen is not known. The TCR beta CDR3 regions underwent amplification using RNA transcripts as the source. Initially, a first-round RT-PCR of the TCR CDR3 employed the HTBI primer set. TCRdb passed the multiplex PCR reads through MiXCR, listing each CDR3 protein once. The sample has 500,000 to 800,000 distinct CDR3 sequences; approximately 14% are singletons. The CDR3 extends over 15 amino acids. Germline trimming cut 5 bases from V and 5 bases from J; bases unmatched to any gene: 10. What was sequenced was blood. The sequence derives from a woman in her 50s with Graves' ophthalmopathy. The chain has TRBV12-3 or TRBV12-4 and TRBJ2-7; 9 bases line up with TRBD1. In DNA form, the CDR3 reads TGTGCCAGCAGTGCCACCGGGACAGGGAAAAACGAGCAGTACTTC. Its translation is CASSATGTGKNEQYF.